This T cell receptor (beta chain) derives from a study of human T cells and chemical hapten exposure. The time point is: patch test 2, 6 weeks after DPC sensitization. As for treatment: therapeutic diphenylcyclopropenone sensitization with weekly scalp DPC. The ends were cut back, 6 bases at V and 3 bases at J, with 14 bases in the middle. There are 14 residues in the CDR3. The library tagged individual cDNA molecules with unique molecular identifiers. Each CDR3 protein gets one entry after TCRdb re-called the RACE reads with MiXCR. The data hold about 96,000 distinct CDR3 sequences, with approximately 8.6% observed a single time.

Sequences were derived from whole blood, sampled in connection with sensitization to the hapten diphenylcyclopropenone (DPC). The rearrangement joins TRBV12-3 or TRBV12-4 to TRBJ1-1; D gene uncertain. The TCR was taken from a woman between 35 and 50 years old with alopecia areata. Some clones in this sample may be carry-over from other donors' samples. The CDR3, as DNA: TGTGCCAGCAGCGGGCTCGAAATGGACACTGAAGCTTTCTTT. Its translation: CASSGLEMDTEAFF.